The 13 T cell receptor beta chains presented below share a single source sample, sequenced in a study of T cells after yellow fever vaccination. MiXCR, applied by TCRdb to the 5' RACE reads, yields one record per CDR3 protein. The table lists 300,000 or so distinct CDR3 sequences, roughly 4% of them singletons. The specimen comprised PBMCs, sampled 5 days after the yellow fever booster vaccination. The origin of the receptors is a man aged 18-30 years who received the YFV17D yellow fever vaccine.

This clonotype was detected a few times. CDR3 bases: TGTGCCATCAGTGAGGGACAGGGGGCCCACGAGCAGTACTTC. It specifies CAISEGQGAHEQYF. J is TRBJ2-7 and V is TRBV10-3; 11 bases match TRBD1. CDR3 length: 14 residues. With V trimmed by 2 bases and J by 5 bases, 2 bases remained unmatched. In germline, CDR1 is ENHRY, CDR2 SYGVKD.

The genes are TRBV7-2 and TRBJ1-6, with 11 bases aligning to TRBD1. V lost 7 bases, J lost 10 bases, and 9 bases stayed unmatched. Germline V gene lookup returns CDR1 SGHTA and CDR2 FQGNSA. The CDR3 sequence is 15 residues long. This chain's CDR3 is CASTHGQGAYSPLHF. CDR3 DNA: TGTGCCAGCACCCATGGACAGGGGGCTTACTCACCCCTCCACTTT.

CDR3 sequence (DNA): TGCGCCAGCAGCTATCAACAGGGGAGCGGTGAGCAGTTCTTC. It specifies CASSYQQGSGEQFF. J is TRBJ2-1 and V is TRBV5-1; TRBD1 matches 7 bases. After removal of 3 bases from V and 9 bases from J, the junction contained 9 bases not matched to a gene. Germline CDR1 reads SGHRS; CDR2 reads YFSETQ. This CDR3 is 14 amino acids long. The full variable domain, rest sourced from reference TRBV5-1 and TRBJ2-1, is KAGVTQTPRYLIKTRGQQVTLSCSPISGHRSVSWYQQTPGQGLQFLFEYFSETQRNKGNFPGRFSGRQFSNSRSEMNVSTLELGDSALYLCASSYQQGSGEQFFGPGTRLTVL.

The chain has TRBV20-1 and TRBJ2-7; D possibly corresponds to TRBD2 (6 bases). Germline values: CDR1 DFQATT, CDR2 SNEGSKA (reference sequence). The V gene lost 7 bases and the J gene lost 0 bases, with 10 bases spanning the gap. CDR3 length: 12 residues. CDR3 region: CSGRESSYEQYV. In DNA, the CDR3 is TGCAGTGGACGGGAGAGCTCCTACGAGCAGTACGTC.

This clonotype has a count of ten or more. The chain joins TRBV4-3 to TRBJ2-2; 9 bases agree with TRBD2. The germline gives CDR1 LGHNA, CDR2 YSLEER. V gave up 8 bases and J gave up 4 bases; unmatched junction bases: 11. This CDR3 is 16 amino acids long. The CDR3: CASRMGLAYPTGELFF. DNA of the CDR3: TGCGCCAGCCGGATGGGACTAGCCTATCCCACCGGGGAGCTGTTTTTT.

This chain links TRBV3-1 with TRBJ2-1; no reliable D call. The ends were cut back, 0 bases at V and 3 bases at J, with 12 bases in the middle. Germline V CDR1 and CDR2: LGHDT, YNNKEL (reference sequence). This CDR3 has 16 amino acids. The CDR3 coding sequence is TGTGCCAGCAGCCAAGATTTGGCGGACCGCTACAATGAGCAGTTCTTC. This codes for CASSQDLADRYNEQFF.

A few counts support this clonotype. The J gene is TRBJ1-4, the V gene TRBV7-9; 8 positions agree with TRBD1. V lost 4 bases, J lost 13 bases, and 5 bases stayed unmatched. The CDR3 spans 12 residues. Germline values: CDR1 SEHNR, CDR2 FQNEAQ (reference sequence). The CDR3 DNA reads TGTGCCAGCAGCTCCGACAGGGGCGGACTGTTTTTT. Its protein is CASSSDRGGLFF.

The rearrangement joins TRBV18 to TRBJ1-5, with D uncertain. V shed 2 bases and J shed 8 bases, with 16 bases lying between them. This CDR3 is 15 amino acids long. Germline V gene data show CDR1 as KGHSH and CDR2 as LQKENI. The CDR3 nucleotides are TGTGCCAGCTCACCAGGGCTCGCAGGAGCGGAGCCCCAGCATTTT. Amino acid sequence: CASSPGLAGAEPQHF.

In this sample, this clonotype turned up a few times. The rearrangement links TRBV24-1 to TRBJ1-2; 8 nucleotides align to TRBD1. V shed 5 bases and J 2 bases; nucleotides not matched to a gene: 3. This CDR3 is 14 amino acids long. The germline V gene has CDR1 KGHDR and CDR2 SFDVKD. The DNA of the CDR3 is TGTGCCACCAGTGGACGGGACAGGAACTATGGCTACACCTTC. Translating gives CATSGRDRNYGYTF.

This chain uses TRBV5-1 with TRBJ1-1, with 7 bases matching TRBD1. Trimming cost V 4 bases and J 1 base; bases outside gene matches: 10. Germline CDR1 reads SGHRS; CDR2 reads YFSETQ. The CDR3 loop spans 16 amino acids. In nucleotides, the CDR3 is TGCGCCAGCAGCGTAAGACAGGGTTTAACGAACACTGAAGCTTTCTTT. This codes for CASSVRQGLTNTEAFF.

This clonotype was found a few times. The genes are TRBV23-1 and TRBJ2-4; a possible D gene is TRBD2 (6 bases). TRBV23-1 is identified as an open reading frame with a role that is uncertain. There are 17 residues in the CDR3. V was trimmed by 6 bases and J by 0 bases, leaving 18 bases between them. CDR3 sequence: CASSALPGVTAKNIQYF. For the CDR3, the DNA is TGCGCCAGCAGCGCCCTCCCGGGGGTAACAGCCAAAAACATTCAGTACTTC.

This chain links TRBV5-6 with TRBJ2-3; D is ambiguous. V was trimmed by 1 base and J by 2 bases, leaving 8 bases between them. This CDR3 is built from 14 residues. CDR1 and CDR2 from the germline V gene are SGHDT and YYEEEE. In DNA, the CDR3 is TGTGCCAGCAGCTTGAACAGCCTCACAGATACGCAGTATTTT. Translation gives CASSLNSLTDTQYF.

J is TRBJ2-3 and V is TRBV14; no clear D gene. Per the germline V gene, CDR1 is SGHDN and CDR2 is FVKESK. V dropped 3 bases and J dropped 0 bases, with 13 bases sitting between them. This CDR3 has 16 amino acids. The CDR3 protein is CASSHPSPRSTDTQYF. The DNA of the CDR3 is TGTGCCAGCAGCCACCCTTCCCCCCGTAGCACAGATACGCAGTATTTT.